This T cell receptor (beta chain) was recorded in a study of tissue T cells after allogeneic stem cell transplantation. Overall study: Pathologist review favored tissue samples showing histologically apparent lymphocytes.

The method was immunoSEQ multiplex PCR; TCRdb's version includes in-frame clones alone and lacks a portion of them. The table shows approximately 12,000 clones, with 70% occurring only once. CDR3 length: 16 amino acids. CDR1 is LGHNA, CDR2 YSLEER, per germline. V lost 4 bases and J lost 2; bases outside the gene matches: 5. V gene TRBV4-3 combines with J gene TRBJ2-5, with TRBD2 matching 12 bases. The material sequenced was tissue from the right colon, taken at autopsy. The origin of this receptor is a woman between 18 and 50 years old with breast cancer. This CDR3 is CASSLGLAGNQETQYF. The DNA of the CDR3 is TGCGCCAGCAGCCTAGGACTAGCGGGGAATCAAGAGACCCAGTACTTC.